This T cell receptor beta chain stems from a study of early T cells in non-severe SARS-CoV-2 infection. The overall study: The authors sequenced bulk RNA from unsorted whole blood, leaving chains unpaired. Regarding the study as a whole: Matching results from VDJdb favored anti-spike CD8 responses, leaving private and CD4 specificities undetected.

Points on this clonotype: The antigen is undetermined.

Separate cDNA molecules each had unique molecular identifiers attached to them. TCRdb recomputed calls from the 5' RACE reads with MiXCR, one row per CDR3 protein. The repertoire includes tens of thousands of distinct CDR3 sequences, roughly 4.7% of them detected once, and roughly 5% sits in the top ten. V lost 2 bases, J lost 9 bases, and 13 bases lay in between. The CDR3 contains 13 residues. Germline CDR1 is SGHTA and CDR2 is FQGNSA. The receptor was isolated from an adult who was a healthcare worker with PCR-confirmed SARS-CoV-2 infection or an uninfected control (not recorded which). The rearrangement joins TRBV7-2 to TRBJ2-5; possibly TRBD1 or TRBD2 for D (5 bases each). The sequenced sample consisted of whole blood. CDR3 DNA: TGTGCCAGCAGCTTAAGAGGGGTGCTAGCCCAGTACTTC. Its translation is CASSLRGVLAQYF. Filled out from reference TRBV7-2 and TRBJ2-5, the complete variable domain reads GAGVSQSPSNKVTEKGKDVELRCDPISGHTALYWYRQSLGQGLEFLIYFQGNSAPDKSGLPSDRFSAERTGGSVSTLTIQRTQQEDSAVYLCASSLRGVLAQYFGPGTRLLVL.